This TCR beta chain was sequenced in a study of T cells after yellow fever vaccination. TCRdb independently ran MiXCR on the 5' RACE reads; one entry per CDR3 protein. This sample has roughly 250,000 distinct CDR3 sequences, with 10% to 15% found just once. CDR3 length: 14 amino acids. V lost 5 bases to trimming and J lost 4 bases; unmatched junction nucleotides: 6. The rearrangement joins TRBV12-3 or TRBV12-4 to TRBJ2-3, with 7 bases aligning to TRBD2. The sequencing here drew on CD4+ T cells sorted from PBMCs, taken 45 days after the yellow fever booster vaccination. This receptor was obtained from a man younger than 40 who received the YFV17D yellow fever vaccine. CDR3 coding DNA: TGTGCCAGCAGTCGGCGGGAGACCGCAGATACGCAGTATTTT. It is translated as CASSRRETADTQYF.